Shown below are 5 T cell receptor beta chains from a single sample sequenced in a study of pediatric ulcerative colitis. Generated by immunoSEQ multiplex PCR, the TCRdb table keeps only in-frame clones and is missing some. The sample shows more than 50,000 clones, just over 75% of them seen only once. Sample: blood. Source of these receptors: a boy between 5 and 17 years old with moderate ulcerative colitis.

This chain joins TRBV19 and TRBJ1-2; a weak D match, TRBD1 (6 bases). Germline V gene sequence: CDR1 LNHDA, CDR2 SQIVND (reference sequence). The CDR3 has 14 amino acids. V was pared by 1 base and J by 3 bases, with 9 bases between. The CDR3 region is CASSIVGGYYGYTF. As DNA, the CDR3 is TGTGCCAGTAGTATAGTCGGGGGCTACTATGGCTACACCTTC.

This clone was detected a few times. The chain carries TRBV27 and TRBJ2-7; no firm D call. Trimming stripped 6 bases from V and 6 bases from J, with 21 bases between. The CDR3 has 15 residues. Germline CDR1 and CDR2: MNHEY and SMNVEV (reference sequence). In DNA, the CDR3 is TGTGCCAGCAGACGAGGTAGAGACGGTTCGTTCGAGCAGTACTTC. This codes for CASRRGRDGSFEQYF.

The gene calls are TRBV9 and TRBJ2-7; the D call may be TRBD1 or TRBD2 (5 bases each). The CDR3 loop spans 15 amino acids. Looked up from germline, CDR1 is SGDLS and CDR2 is YYNGEE. V was pared by 0 bases and J by 2 bases, with 12 bases between. CDR3 residues: CASSVVGTAPYEQYF. For the CDR3, the DNA is TGTGCCAGCAGCGTAGTAGGGACCGCGCCCTACGAGCAGTACTTC.

V and J are TRBV5-1 and TRBJ1-2, with D possibly matching TRBD1 (5 bases). This CDR3 spans 15 amino acids. The V gene lost 6 bases and the J gene lost 4 bases, with 19 bases spanning the gap. The germline V gene has CDR1 SGHRS and CDR2 YFSETQ. CDR3 coding DNA: TGCGCCAGCACCCCATTCCGGGGCGGGGGCTATGGCTACACCTTC. It encodes CASTPFRGGGYGYTF.

This chain connects TRBV5-1 to TRBJ1-1; the match to TRBD1 covers 9 bases. The V and J ends lost 3 bases and 7 bases, in that order; junction bases with no gene match: 7. CDR3 length: 14 amino acids. Per germline, CDR1 SGHRS and CDR2 YFSETQ. As DNA, the CDR3 is TGCGCCAGCAGCTCATGGGACAGGGACAGTGAAGCTTTCTTT. This translates into CASSSWDRDSEAFF.